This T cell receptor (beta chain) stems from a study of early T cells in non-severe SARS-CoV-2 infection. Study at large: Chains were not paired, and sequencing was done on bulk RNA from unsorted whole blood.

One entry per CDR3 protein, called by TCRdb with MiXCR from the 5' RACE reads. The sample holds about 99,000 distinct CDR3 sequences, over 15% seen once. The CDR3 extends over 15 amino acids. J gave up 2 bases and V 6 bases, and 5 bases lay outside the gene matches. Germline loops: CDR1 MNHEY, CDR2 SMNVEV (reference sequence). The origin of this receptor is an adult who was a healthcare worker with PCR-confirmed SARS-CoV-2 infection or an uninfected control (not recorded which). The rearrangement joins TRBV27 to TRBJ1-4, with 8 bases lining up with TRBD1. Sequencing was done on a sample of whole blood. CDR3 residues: CASRAGGLTNEKLFF. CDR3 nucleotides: TGTGCCAGCAGGGCAGGGGGCTTGACTAATGAAAAACTGTTTTTT.